These 25 T cell receptor beta chains were all obtained from the same sample, sequenced in a study of read filtering for tumor transcriptome and immune sequencing. The library was built from 400 ng RNA with molecular barcoded adaptors for alpha/delta and beta/gamma chains. TCRdb re-derived calls from the reads in MiXCR, one entry per CDR3 protein. The sample has 100,000 to 150,000 distinct CDR3 sequences; approximately 12% are singletons. The sequencing input was a population of CD138-negative cells sorted from bone marrow. The receptors were gathered from a donor aged 40 or over with multiple myeloma.

This clonotype turned up a few times. V gene TRBV6-5 combines with J gene TRBJ2-5, with 8 bases that match TRBD2. Unmatched junction bases numbered 3, after V lost 7 bases and J lost 2 bases. CDR3 size: 13 residues. Germline V gene lookup returns CDR1 MNHEY and CDR2 SVGAGI. In nucleotides, the CDR3 is TGTGCCAGCACCGCTAGCGGGCAAGAGACCCAGTACTTC. Translating gives CASTASGQETQYF.

This sequence joins TRBV4-1 and TRBJ1-1, with a tentative D call TRBD1 (6 bases). CDR1 and CDR2 from the germline V gene are MGHRA and YSYEKL. V was pared by 1 base and J by 4 bases, with 16 bases between. This CDR3 comprises 16 residues. This CDR3 is CASSQGTVGVVTEAFF. The DNA for the CDR3 is TGCGCCAGCAGCCAAGGGACAGTCGGCGTTGTCACTGAAGCTTTCTTT.

As concerns this clonotype: A read error may be the cause here, since a much bigger clone is one base away. The chain joins TRBV29-1 to TRBJ2-1; 10 bases are shared with TRBD2. This CDR3 contains 17 residues. Per the germline V gene, CDR1 is SQVTM and CDR2 is ANQGSEA. The CDR3 region is CSVTPTSGINSYDEQFF. The CDR3 DNA sequence: TGCAGCGTGACCCCCACTAGCGGGATAAACTCCTACGATGAGCAGTTCTTC.

This clonotype was seen many times. The genes are TRBV11-2 and TRBJ2-3, with D tentatively TRBD2 (6 bases). The CDR3 length is 14 residues. In germline, CDR1 is SGHAT, CDR2 FQNNGV. Trimming removed 1 base from V and 4 bases from J, with 9 bases in between. CDR3 loop: CASSLVGGSDTQYF. The CDR3 coding sequence is TGTGCCAGCAGCTTAGTGGGAGGCTCAGATACGCAGTATTTT.

This clonotype was seen at least ten times. The chain carries TRBV28 and TRBJ2-1, with 7 positions matching TRBD2. V trimming: 2 bases; J trimming: 2 bases; junction bases outside the gene matches: 9. Germline CDR1 MDHEN, CDR2 SYDVKM. This CDR3 is 17 amino acids long. The CDR3 sequence: CASSLTGRGEAYNEQFF. CDR3 nucleotides: TGTGCCAGCAGTTTAACCGGTCGGGGGGAGGCCTACAATGAGCAGTTCTTC.

This clonotype appeared many times. The CDR3 loop is CASSGFSGYTQYF. CDR3 nucleotide sequence: TGTGCCAGCAGCGGATTCTCGGGCTATACGCAGTATTTT. The chain carries TRBV6-5 and TRBJ2-3, with D unclear. Germline loops: CDR1 MNHEY, CDR2 SVGAGI. The length of the CDR3 is 13 residues. Trimming took off 6 bases at V and 7 bases at J, with 14 bases between the two ends.

The table lists this clonotype with many counts. This chain links TRBV19 with TRBJ2-1; D unresolved. Deletions cut 8 bases from V and 0 bases from J, with 11 bases between. This CDR3 has 14 residues. Per germline, CDR1 LNHDA and CDR2 SQIVND (reference sequence). In DNA form, the CDR3 reads TGTGCCAGTGGTGACTGGCGCTCCTACAATGAGCAGTTCTTC. Translation: CASGDWRSYNEQFF.

On this clonotype itself: The CDR3 ends on some other residue instead of the conserved phenylalanine or tryptophan, so this is likely a read error. The rearrangement links TRBV6-7 to TRBJ1-1, with D unclear. TRBV6-7 carries the ORF label, with uncertain function. Trimming pared 4 bases from V and 2 bases from J, leaving 2 bases between. There are 11 residues in the CDR3. As DNA, the CDR3 is TGTGCCAGCAGTTGCAACACTGAAGCTTTCTTA. This sequence encodes CASSCNTEAFL.

V usage is TRBV29-1 and J usage is TRBJ1-5; D gene uncertain. Germline V lookup: CDR1 SQVTM, CDR2 ANQGSEA. Trimming left V 6 bases short and J 2 bases short, with 11 bases between. This CDR3 is built from 13 residues. Written as DNA, the CDR3 is TGCAGCGTCGGTGTCGATGGCAATCAGCCCCAGCATTTT. It translates to CSVGVDGNQPQHF.

In its sample, this clonotype was seen many times. This sequence joins TRBV18 and TRBJ2-5; D may be TRBD2 (5 bases). Germline values: CDR1 KGHSH, CDR2 LQKENI. The CDR3 consists of 14 residues. Trimming stripped 5 bases from V and 4 bases from J, with 14 bases between. The CDR3 nucleotides are TGTGCCAGCTCAGAATTAGCGAGCGGAGAGACCCAGTACTTC. Translated: CASSELASGETQYF.

This clonotype was detected many times. V is TRBV19 and J is TRBJ2-1; D tentatively reads TRBD1 or TRBD2 (5 bases each). Germline V gives CDR1 LNHDA, CDR2 SQIVND (reference sequence). V gave up 4 bases and J gave up 10 bases, with 11 bases separating them. The CDR3 consists of 12 residues. The CDR3 DNA is TGTGCCAGTAGTAAACGGGACGGGGAGCAGTTCTTC. As protein: CASSKRDGEQFF.

This clonotype was detected ten times or more. This sequence joins TRBV6-2 or TRBV6-3 and TRBJ2-3; 8 bases match TRBD2. CDR3 size: 16 residues. V was clipped by 4 bases and J by 0 bases; unmatched bases: 6. Germline V gene sequence: CDR1 MNHEY, CDR2 SVGEGT. The CDR3 DNA reads as TGTGCCAGCAGTTTGCCTAGCGGGTTTAGCACAGATACGCAGTATTTT. It specifies CASSLPSGFSTDTQYF.

This clonotype was found many times. The chain carries TRBV4-1 and TRBJ1-1; D not certain. Germline V CDR1 and CDR2: MGHRA, YSYEKL. V was clipped by 1 base and J by 9 bases, with 9 bases between them. CDR3 length equals 12 residues. Written as DNA, the CDR3 is TGCGCCAGCAGCCAAGGAAGGGCCAAAGCTTTCTTT. Translation gives CASSQGRAKAFF.

At least ten counts were recorded for this clonotype. V is TRBV7-2 and J is TRBJ2-5; D tentatively reads TRBD1 or TRBD2 (5 bases each). The CDR3 length is 14 residues. V was cut by 2 bases and J by 4 bases, with 11 bases left in between. CDR1 is SGHTA and CDR2 is FQGNSA in the germline V gene. Written as DNA, the CDR3 is TGTGCCAGCAGCTTAAACGGGGCGCGAGAGACCCAGTACTTC. Translated: CASSLNGARETQYF.

This clonotype was counted at least ten times. The chain recombines TRBV5-1 with TRBJ2-3; 7 nucleotides match TRBD1. The CDR3 extends over 16 amino acids. J lost 0 bases, V lost 0 bases, and 4 bases had no gene match. Germline V gene lookup returns CDR1 SGHRS and CDR2 YFSETQ. DNA for the CDR3: TGCGCCAGCAGCTTGGAAGGCAGGGGGAGCACAGATACGCAGTATTTT. As protein: CASSLEGRGSTDTQYF.

This clonotype has at least ten counts. CDR3 residues: CASSVATTDTQYF. CDR3 DNA: TGTGCCAGCAGCGTAGCCACGACAGATACGCAGTATTTT. The chain recombines TRBV9 with TRBJ2-3; D is ambiguous. Germline V gene lookup returns CDR1 SGDLS and CDR2 YYNGEE. The V and J ends lost 0 bases and 3 bases respectively, with 5 bases between them. This CDR3 comprises 13 residues.

The table lists this clonotype with many counts. CDR3 sequence (DNA): TGCGCCAGCAGCTTCAATACGGGACTCCTCAACAATGAGCAGTTCTTC. Translation: CASSFNTGLLNNEQFF. This chain links TRBV5-1 with TRBJ2-1; TRBD2 is a possible D gene (6 bases). The CDR3 extends over 16 amino acids. The germline V and J ends were trimmed by 2 bases and 5 bases, with 17 bases remaining between them. The germline V gene has CDR1 SGHRS and CDR2 YFSETQ.

Concerning this clonotype: One end of the junction is discordant with germline, which a read error may explain. V gene TRBV3-1 combines with J gene TRBJ1-1; no definite D call. CDR1 is LGHDT and CDR2 is YNNKEL in the germline V gene (reference sequence). The CDR3 is 12 residues long. The CDR3 DNA is TGTGCCAGCAGCCAAGCGGATGGGAGGGCTATCTTT. It is translated as CASSQADGRAIF.

This clonotype appeared many times. The genes are TRBV30 and TRBJ1-5; D is uncertain. Trimming cost V 1 base and J 2 bases, with 12 bases left between them. CDR1 and CDR2 from the germline V gene are GTSNPN and SVGIG (reference sequence). The CDR3 is 15 amino acids. CDR3 protein: CAWSEAQRGNQPQHF. CDR3 DNA: TGTGCCTGGAGTGAGGCCCAAAGGGGCAATCAGCCCCAGCATTTT.

About this clonotype itself: A read error may be the cause here, since a much bigger clone is one base away. The rearrangement uses TRBV28 and TRBJ2-7; D may be TRBD1 or TRBD2 (6 bases each). CDR3 size: 15 residues. The V end lost 8 bases, the J end lost 3 bases, and 20 bases lay between the germline ends. Per the germline V gene, CDR1 is MDHEN and CDR2 is SYDVKM. CDR3 in amino acids: CASHALAGHLYEQYF. The CDR3 coding sequence is TGTGCCAGCCACGCCCTCGCGGGACACCTCTACGAGCAGTACTTC.

V gene TRBV7-9 combines with J gene TRBJ2-3; D tentatively fits TRBD1 or TRBD2 (5 bases each). The germline CDR1 and CDR2 sequences are SEHNR and FQNEAQ (reference sequence). This CDR3 contains 16 residues. Trimming pared 1 base from V and 3 bases from J, leaving 14 bases between. The CDR3 here is CASSLGRGVSTDTQYF. CDR3 nucleotides: TGTGCCAGCAGCTTAGGGCGAGGGGTATCTACAGATACGCAGTATTTT.

With regard to this clonotype: A much more abundant neighbour one base away suggests this may be a read error. Lacking the conserved final phenylalanine or tryptophan, this CDR3 likely reflects a read error. The chain couples TRBV6-6 to TRBJ2-1; TRBD2 might be the D (6 bases). CDR1 MNHNY and CDR2 SVGAGI come from the germline V gene (reference sequence). Trimming pared 6 bases from V and 6 bases from J, leaving 9 bases between. The CDR3 runs to 12 residues. The CDR3 nucleotides read TGTGCCAGCAGGGGACTTTCCAATGAGCAGTTCTCC. This encodes CASRGLSNEQFS.

This clonotype was seen ten or more times. This chain links TRBV29-1 with TRBJ2-5; 8 nucleotides agree with TRBD2. V lost 7 bases and J lost 3; bases outside the gene matches: 7. The CDR3 has 13 amino acids. Germline lookup yields CDR1 SQVTM and CDR2 ANQGSEA. CDR3: CSDSGLAEETQYF. The DNA for the CDR3 is TGCAGCGACTCCGGACTAGCAGAAGAGACCCAGTACTTC.

This clonotype was seen a few times. The chain joins TRBV9 to TRBJ2-5, with D unresolved. Germline loops: CDR1 SGDLS, CDR2 YYNGEE. Trimming shortened V by 0 bases and J by 7 bases, and 13 bases separated the two germline ends. This CDR3 is 14 amino acids long. The CDR3 region is CASSVGASIGTQYF. DNA of the CDR3: TGTGCCAGCAGCGTAGGGGCCTCGATTGGGACCCAGTACTTC.

This clonotype showed up many times. V and J are TRBV5-1 and TRBJ1-4, with D maybe TRBD1 (5 bases). V shed 4 bases and J shed 2 bases, with 15 bases lying between them. Germline-derived CDR1 and CDR2 are SGHRS and YFSETQ. CDR3 size: 16 residues. In DNA, the CDR3 is TGCGCCAGCAGCGCCTTAGCAGGGAACACTAATGAAAAACTGTTTTTT. Protein product: CASSALAGNTNEKLFF.